The entry below describes one T cell receptor beta chain. CDR1 and CDR2 from the germline V gene are ENHRY and SYGVKD. The CDR3 covers 14 residues. The J segment lost 6 bases and the V segment lost 10 bases, leaving 14 bases of the junction unmatched. This sample was included in a study of shared clonotypes between healthy human individuals. TCRdb keeps only in-frame clones here, not all; method: immunoSEQ multiplex PCR. Of some 2 million clones in the sample, 90% to 95% are singletons; the top ten hold roughly 0.13%. Free of recent acute infections or vaccinations, the donors were healthy HIV-negative adults.

The sequence derives from a man between 18 and 35 years old in good health. The chain is built from TRBV10-3 and TRBJ1-2; 7 bases align to TRBD1. The material sequenced was naive CD4+ T cells sorted from blood. Subset noted: CD45RA+ positively selected. CDR3 sequence reads: CANGSPGGGDGYTF. CDR3 nucleotide sequence: TGTGCCAACGGCTCCCCAGGGGGAGGAGATGGCTACACCTTC.